This T cell receptor (beta chain) stems from a study of cytomegalovirus exposure and HLA in healthy donors. Study-wide findings and caveats: Cytomegalovirus association was listed for about 180 TCR beta chains. In vitro work confirmed that three CMV-associated chains recognize CMV antigens. When analyzed later, a missense DCLRE1C variant was found to be linked to TCR beta V- and J-gene trimming. Many donors carried some public TCRs, although rarity characterized most TCR sequences.

This clone was seen only a few times. No antigen is known for it. V lost 0 bases, J lost 6 bases, and 1 base stayed unmatched. Germline CDR1 reads MRHNA; CDR2 reads SNTAGT. This CDR3 contains 15 residues. PCR involved 60 Vbeta and 13 Jbeta primers. Sequenced by immunoSEQ multiplex PCR; TCRdb stores in-frame clones only, minus some. The data contain 90,000 to 120,000 clones, about 80% of them seen just once; the ten biggest clones take up roughly 7.8%. This receptor was taken from a man aged 25 to 40 in good health and CMV-seronegative. The source material was PBMCs. The V gene is TRBV6-4, the J gene TRBJ2-1, with 11 bases fitting TRBD2. The CDR3 DNA reads TGTGCCAGCAGTGACTCTAGCGGGGGGGCCAATGAGCAGTTCTTC. This codes for CASSDSSGGANEQFF.